The 24 T cell receptor beta chains below were found in one sample sequenced in a study of PD-1 blockade in mismatch repair-deficient tumors. Assay: immunoSEQ multiplex PCR; the TCRdb copy retains only in-frame clones and omits some. The sample lists about 120,000 clones, about 74% occurring once. The sequences come from peripheral blood, collected 60 weeks after starting pembrolizumab. These TCRs come from an adult with mismatch repair-deficient cancer.

The rearrangement joins TRBV19 to TRBJ1-2, with D unclear. Germline CDR1 is LNHDA and CDR2 is SQIVND (reference sequence). V dropped 5 bases and J dropped 6 bases, with 19 bases sitting between them. The CDR3 sequence is 15 residues long. For the CDR3, the DNA is TGTGCCAGTAGTCGGCCCTCGACGGAACTTAATGGCTACACCTTC. Its translation: CASSRPSTELNGYTF.

The chain has TRBV6-1 and TRBJ2-3, with unresolved D. Trimming pared 2 bases from V and 4 bases from J, leaving 7 bases between. This CDR3 region has 13 residues. Germline values: CDR1 MNHNS, CDR2 SASEGT. CDR3 nucleotide sequence: TGTGCCAGCAGTGAATTTCCCTCAGATACGCAGTATTTT. Its protein product is CASSEFPSDTQYF.

V is TRBV7-9 and J is TRBJ2-7; D possibly matches TRBD1 or TRBD2 (7 bases each). The length of the CDR3 is 15 residues. Germline CDR1 and CDR2: SEHNR and FQNEAQ (reference sequence). Trimming left V 4 bases short and J 7 bases short, with 20 bases between. CDR3: CASSYSDQGGVEQYF. The CDR3 bases are TGTGCCAGCAGCTATAGCGACCAGGGGGGGGTTGAGCAGTACTTC.

The chain recombines TRBV18 with TRBJ1-2; TRBD1 might be the D (6 bases). This CDR3 has 13 amino acids. Germline V CDR1 and CDR2: KGHSH, LQKENI. The V and J ends lost 5 bases and 3 bases respectively, with 10 bases between them. For the CDR3, the DNA is TGTGCCAGCTCAGTGACAGGATACTATGGCTACACCTTC. Translated, it gives CASSVTGYYGYTF.

This chain joins TRBV29-1 and TRBJ2-1; tentatively, D is TRBD2 (6 bases). Trimming took off 4 bases at V and 7 bases at J, with 8 bases between the two ends. The CDR3 totals 11 residues. The germline V gene encodes CDR1 SQVTM and CDR2 ANQGSEA. This CDR3 is CSVGRVNEQFF. CDR3 nucleotide sequence: TGCAGCGTTGGGAGGGTGAATGAGCAGTTCTTC.

This clone appeared a few times. The chain carries TRBV7-3 and TRBJ2-2, with 11 bases fitting TRBD2. The CDR3 is made up of 15 amino acids. The germline V gene encodes CDR1 SGHTA and CDR2 FQGTGA. V shed 4 bases, J shed 7 bases, and the junction held 5 bases outside the gene matches. CDR3 sequence (DNA): TGTGCCAGCAGCTCACTAGCGGGAGTCGGCGGGGAGCTGTTTTTT. Amino acid sequence: CASSSLAGVGGELFF.

This sequence joins TRBV19 and TRBJ2-1; 9 bases line up with TRBD1. Germline V gene lookup returns CDR1 LNHDA and CDR2 SQIVND (reference sequence). This CDR3 contains 14 residues. V dropped 9 bases and J dropped 8; count of bases not matched to a gene: 11. CDR3 DNA: TGTGCCAGCAGCCTCGGGACAGGGTTCGATGAGCAGTTCTTC. It translates to CASSLGTGFDEQFF.

The chain is built from TRBV29-1 and TRBJ1-2; perhaps TRBD1 as D (5 bases). V dropped 4 bases and J dropped 8 bases, with 11 bases sitting between them. The length of the CDR3 is 11 residues. Germline V gene lookup returns CDR1 SQVTM and CDR2 ANQGSEA. CDR3 residues: CSVGYRDGYTF. The CDR3 DNA sequence: TGCAGCGTTGGATATAGGGACGGCTACACCTTC.

The chain recombines TRBV30 with TRBJ1-5; D ambiguous. Deletions cut 0 bases from V and 2 bases from J, with 11 bases between. The CDR3 contains 15 residues. Germline values: CDR1 GTSNPN, CDR2 SVGIG (reference sequence). CDR3 DNA: TGTGCCTGGAGTGTGCGGGCCGGTGGCAATCAGCCCCAGCATTTT. Its translation is CAWSVRAGGNQPQHF.

J is TRBJ1-5 and V is TRBV29-1, with D perhaps TRBD1 (5 bases). V dropped 1 base and J dropped 7 bases, with 14 bases sitting between them. Germline V gene data show CDR1 as SQVTM and CDR2 as ANQGSEA. The CDR3 extends over 14 amino acids. This CDR3 is CSVEGSGPGQPQHF. The CDR3 DNA follows: TGCAGCGTTGAAGGGTCGGGACCGGGCCAGCCCCAGCATTTT. The full variable domain, in which reference TRBV29-1 and TRBJ1-5 provide the parts outside the CDR3, is SAVISQKPSRDICQRGTSLTIQCQVDSQVTMMFWYRQQPGQSLTLIATANQGSEATYESGFVIDKFPISRPNLTFSTLTVSNMSPEDSSIYLCSVEGSGPGQPQHFGDGTRLSIL.

The V and J genes are TRBV2 and TRBJ1-2, with TRBD1 as a possible D gene (5 bases). The CDR3 extends over 11 amino acids. Trimming left V 4 bases short and J 6 bases short, with 6 bases between. The germline V gene has CDR1 SNHLY and CDR2 FYNNEI. CDR3: CASSGGDGYTF. Here the CDR3 DNA reads TGTGCCAGCAGTGGGGGGGATGGCTACACCTTC.

This chain joins TRBV27 and TRBJ1-3; D uncertain. V was clipped by 11 bases and J by 0 bases, with 5 bases between them. The CDR3 has 11 amino acids. Germline CDR1 is MNHEY and CDR2 is SMNVEV (reference sequence). The DNA for the CDR3 is TGTGCCGCGCACTCTGGAAACACCATATATTTT. The encoded protein is CAAHSGNTIYF.

The chain joins TRBV7-2 to TRBJ2-1; 12 bases match TRBD2. V trimming: 5 bases; J trimming: 0 bases; junction bases outside the gene matches: 11. The germline CDR1 and CDR2 sequences are SGHTA and FQGNSA. The CDR3 runs 19 residues. This CDR3 is CASSRTGTSGPSSYNEQFF. As DNA, the CDR3 is TGTGCCAGCAGCCGGACCGGGACTAGCGGGCCTAGCTCCTACAATGAGCAGTTCTTC.

For this clone: The junction differs from germline at one of its ends, possibly a read error. The V call is TRBV2, the J call TRBJ2-2; possibly TRBD2 for D (6 bases). The CDR3 consists of 11 residues. The germline gives CDR1 SNHLY, CDR2 FYNNEI. The CDR3 is CASTPTGGLFF. CDR3 sequence (DNA): TGTGCCAGCACTCCGACCGGGGGGCTGTTTTTT. Full variable domain (remainder filled in from reference TRBV2 and TRBJ2-2): EPEVTQTPSHQVTQMGQEVILRCVPISNHLYFYWYRQILGQKVEFLVSFYNNEISEKSEIFDDQFSVERPDGSNFTLKIRSTKLEDSAMYFCASTPTGGLFFGEGSRLTVL.

The V and J genes are TRBV2 and TRBJ2-7; D perhaps matches TRBD1 (6 bases). V lost 2 bases, J lost 3 bases, and 11 bases lay in between. Germline V lookup: CDR1 SNHLY, CDR2 FYNNEI. This CDR3 comprises 14 residues. Here the CDR3 DNA reads TGTGCCAGCAGTGAACTGGACAGTAGCTACGAGCAGTACTTC. Protein product: CASSELDSSYEQYF.

The chain has TRBV11-3 and TRBJ2-1; 12 nucleotides agree with TRBD2. CDR1 is SGHNT, CDR2 YENEEA, per germline. The CDR3 covers 15 residues. The junction had 8 bases not matched to a gene; V was cut back by 5 bases and J by 9 bases. CDR3 sequence: CASSRASGRVVEQFF. Written as DNA, the CDR3 is TGTGCCAGCAGCCGGGCTAGCGGGAGGGTGGTTGAGCAGTTCTTC.

The V gene is TRBV27, the J gene TRBJ2-7, with D hard to call. The V end was cut by 2 bases, the J end by 5 bases, with 4 bases between. Germline V gene lookup returns CDR1 MNHEY and CDR2 SMNVEV (reference sequence). CDR3 length: 11 amino acids. The CDR3 DNA follows: TGTGCCAGCAGTTTAGGGAACGAGCAGTACTTC. This sequence encodes CASSLGNEQYF.

This sequence joins TRBV11-3 and TRBJ2-7, with 9 bases that match TRBD1. The CDR3 sequence is 14 residues long. V lost 6 bases, J lost 6 bases, and 9 bases stayed unmatched. Germline loops: CDR1 SGHNT, CDR2 YENEEA. The CDR3 bases are TGTGCCAGCAGGCCGAACAGGGGGCGGGTCGAGCAGTACTTC. Protein product: CASRPNRGRVEQYF.

The J gene is TRBJ1-2, the V gene TRBV5-1, with D tentatively TRBD1 (6 bases). The V gene's germline CDR1 is SGHRS and CDR2 YFSETQ. V was pared by 4 bases and J by 8 bases, with 15 bases between. The CDR3 covers 13 residues. The CDR3 reads CASSGGGAEGYTF. In DNA form, the CDR3 reads TGCGCCAGCAGCGGTGGGGGGGCCGAAGGCTACACCTTC.

The genes are TRBV6-4 and TRBJ2-2, with D hard to call. V lost 4 bases and J 4 bases, leaving 10 bases between the germline ends. This CDR3 is 14 amino acids long. Germline lookup yields CDR1 MRHNA and CDR2 SNTAGT. The CDR3 sequence is CASSVSRSTGELFF. CDR3 DNA sequence: TGTGCCAGCAGTGTTTCTAGATCCACCGGGGAGCTGTTTTTT.

CDR3 in amino acids: CASGLGQGTNQPQHF. CDR3 DNA sequence: TGTGCTAGTGGTTTGGGACAGGGGACTAATCAGCCCCAGCATTTT. The rearrangement uses TRBV12-5 and TRBJ1-5, with TRBD1 identical over 8 bases. Per germline, CDR1 LGHNT and CDR2 FRNRAP. The CDR3 is made up of 15 amino acids. J lost 4 bases, V lost 1 base, and 3 bases had no gene match.

This clone was counted between two and nine times. The gene calls are TRBV10-2 and TRBJ2-7; 14 bases match TRBD2. CDR1 and CDR2 (germline): WSHSY, SAAADI. CDR3 length: 19 residues. Trimming cost V 4 bases and J 4 bases; bases outside gene matches: 15. The CDR3 nucleotides are TGCGCCAGCAGTGGGTACTCCGGGACTAGCGGGAGATGGGTTTACGAGCAGTACTTC. It yields the protein CASSGYSGTSGRWVYEQYF.

CDR3 protein: CASSLAVRRGADQPQHF. As DNA, the CDR3 is TGTGCCAGCAGCTTGGCTGTTCGGAGGGGGGCTGATCAGCCCCAGCATTTT. This chain joins TRBV5-5 and TRBJ1-5, with D perhaps TRBD1 (6 bases). V was clipped by 0 bases and J by 5 bases, with 18 bases between them. This CDR3 comprises 17 residues. The germline V gene has CDR1 SGHKS and CDR2 YYEKEE (reference sequence).

The chain couples TRBV7-3 to TRBJ1-5; 7 positions agree with TRBD1. The CDR3 loop spans 13 amino acids. Trimming cost V 5 bases and J 5 bases; bases outside gene matches: 3. Germline values: CDR1 SGHTA, CDR2 FQGTGA. The DNA for the CDR3 is TGTGCCAGCAGCCGGGACAGAGATCAGCCCCAGCATTTT. Residues: CASSRDRDQPQHF. Drawing the rest from reference TRBV7-3 and TRBJ1-5, the complete variable domain is GAGVSQTPSNKVTEKGKYVELRCDPISGHTALYWYRQSLGQGPEFLIYFQGTGAADDSGLPNDRFFAVRPEGSVSTLKIQRTERGDSAVYLCASSRDRDQPQHFGDGTRLSIL.